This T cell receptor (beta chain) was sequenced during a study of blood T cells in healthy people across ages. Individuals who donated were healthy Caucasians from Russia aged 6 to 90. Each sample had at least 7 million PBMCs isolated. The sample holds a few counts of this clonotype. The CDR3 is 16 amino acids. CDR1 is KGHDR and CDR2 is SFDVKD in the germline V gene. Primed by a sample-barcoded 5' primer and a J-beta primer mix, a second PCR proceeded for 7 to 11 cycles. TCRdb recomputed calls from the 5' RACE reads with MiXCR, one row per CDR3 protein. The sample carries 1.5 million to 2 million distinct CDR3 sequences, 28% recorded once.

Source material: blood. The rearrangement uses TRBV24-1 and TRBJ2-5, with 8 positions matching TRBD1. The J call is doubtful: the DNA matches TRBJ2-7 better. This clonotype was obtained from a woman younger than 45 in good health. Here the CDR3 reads CATSHGVTGDLDEQYF. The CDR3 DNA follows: TGTGCCACCAGTCATGGGGTGACAGGGGATTTGGACGAGCAGTACTTC.